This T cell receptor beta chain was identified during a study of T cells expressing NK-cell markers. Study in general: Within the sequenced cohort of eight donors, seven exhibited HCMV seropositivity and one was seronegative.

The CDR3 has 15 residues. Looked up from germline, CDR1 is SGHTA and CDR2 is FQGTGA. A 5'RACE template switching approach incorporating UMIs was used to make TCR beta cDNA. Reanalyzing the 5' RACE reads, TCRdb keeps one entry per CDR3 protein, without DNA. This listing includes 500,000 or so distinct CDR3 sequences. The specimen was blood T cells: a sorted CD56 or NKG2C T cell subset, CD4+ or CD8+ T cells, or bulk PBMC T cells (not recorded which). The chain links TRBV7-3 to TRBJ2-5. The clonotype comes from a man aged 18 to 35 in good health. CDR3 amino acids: CASSLTGLTGETQYF.